This T cell receptor beta chain was found in a study of CD8+ T cells in alopecia areata. In the study overall: At a dose of 5 to 10 mg twice daily, oral tofacitinib was given to treated patients.

Sequencing relied on a cDNA template that was reverse transcribed from extracted RNA. Using immunoSEQ multiplex PCR, the repertoire was profiled, and TCRdb retains in-frame clones only, with some absent. This table has more than 110,000 clones, about 60% appearing once. Study-wide results and caveats: Clarity of TCR sharing across patients fell short of that in mice, possibly HLA-related. Besides other cells, scalp samples also yield sequences of resident alphabeta T cells from normal skin.

This clone occurred a few times. Antigen specificity is unknown. The CDR3 is 13 residues long. Germline loops: CDR1 MNHNS, CDR2 SASEGT. V was shortened by 10 bases and J by 6 bases, with 16 bases between the two germline ends. The chain uses TRBV6-1 and TRBJ2-1, with TRBD1 as a possible D gene (5 bases). This clonotype originated in a human donor with alopecia areata. Sample: CD4+ T cells sorted from blood, taken at week 0. The CDR3 region is CAIQGALSNEQFF. Here the CDR3 DNA reads TGTGCCATCCAAGGGGCTCTTTCCAATGAGCAGTTCTTC.